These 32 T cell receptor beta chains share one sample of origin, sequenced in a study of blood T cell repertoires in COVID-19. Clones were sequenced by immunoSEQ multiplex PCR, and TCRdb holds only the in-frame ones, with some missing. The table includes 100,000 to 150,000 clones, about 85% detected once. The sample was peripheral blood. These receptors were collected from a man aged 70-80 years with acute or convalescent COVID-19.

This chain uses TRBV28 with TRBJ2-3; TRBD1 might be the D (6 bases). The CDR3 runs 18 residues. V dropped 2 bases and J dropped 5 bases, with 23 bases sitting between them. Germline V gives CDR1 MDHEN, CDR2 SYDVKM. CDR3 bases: TGTGCCAGCAGTTTAATGTGGGCGAGTAGGGGGAGTGGAGATACGCAGTATTTT. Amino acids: CASSLMWASRGSGDTQYF.

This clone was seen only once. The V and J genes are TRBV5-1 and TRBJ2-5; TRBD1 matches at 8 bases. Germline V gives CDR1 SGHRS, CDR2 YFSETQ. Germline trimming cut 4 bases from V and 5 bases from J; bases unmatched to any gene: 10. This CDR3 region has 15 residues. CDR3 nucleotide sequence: TGCGCCAGCAGCCTTTGGTCAGGGGGCGAGGAGACCCAGTACTTC. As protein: CASSLWSGGEETQYF.

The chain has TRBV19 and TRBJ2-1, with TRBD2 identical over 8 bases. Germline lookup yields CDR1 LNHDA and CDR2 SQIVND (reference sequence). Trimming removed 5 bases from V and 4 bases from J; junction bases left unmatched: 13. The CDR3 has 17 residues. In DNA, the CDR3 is TGTGCCAGTAGTCTCGCGGGAAGCGGGGGCCTTTACAATGAGCAGTTCTTC. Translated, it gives CASSLAGSGGLYNEQFF. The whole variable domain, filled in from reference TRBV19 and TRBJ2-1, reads DGGITQSPKYLFRKEGQNVTLSCEQNLNHDAMYWYRQDPGQGLRLIYYSQIVNDFQKGDIAEGYSVSREKKESFPLTVTSAQKNPTAFYLCASSLAGSGGLYNEQFFGPGTRLTVL.

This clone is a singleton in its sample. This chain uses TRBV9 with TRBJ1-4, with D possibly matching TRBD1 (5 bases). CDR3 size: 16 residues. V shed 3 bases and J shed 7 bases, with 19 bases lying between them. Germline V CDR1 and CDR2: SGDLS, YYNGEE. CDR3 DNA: TGTGCCAGCAGCGCCGCGGGCGGGGGATGGGGTGAAAAACTGTTTTTT. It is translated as CASSAAGGGWGEKLFF. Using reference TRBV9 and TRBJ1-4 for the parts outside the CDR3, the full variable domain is DSGVTQTPKHLITATGQRVTLRCSPRSGDLSVYWYQQSLDQGLQFLIQYYNGEERAKGNILERFSAQQFPDLHSELNLSSLELGDSALYFCASSAAGGGWGEKLFFGSGTQLSVL.

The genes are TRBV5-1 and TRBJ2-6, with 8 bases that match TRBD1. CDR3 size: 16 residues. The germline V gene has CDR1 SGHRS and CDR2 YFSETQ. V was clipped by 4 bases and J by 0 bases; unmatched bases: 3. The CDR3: CASSGGQGSGANVLTF. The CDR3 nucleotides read TGCGCCAGCAGCGGTGGACAGGGCTCTGGGGCCAACGTCCTGACTTTC.

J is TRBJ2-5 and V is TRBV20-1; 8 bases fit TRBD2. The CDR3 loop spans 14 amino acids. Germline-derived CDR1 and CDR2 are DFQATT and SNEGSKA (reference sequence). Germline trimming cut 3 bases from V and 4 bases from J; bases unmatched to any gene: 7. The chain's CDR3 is CSASSLAGRETQYF. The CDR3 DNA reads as TGCAGTGCTAGTAGTCTAGCGGGTAGAGAGACCCAGTACTTC.

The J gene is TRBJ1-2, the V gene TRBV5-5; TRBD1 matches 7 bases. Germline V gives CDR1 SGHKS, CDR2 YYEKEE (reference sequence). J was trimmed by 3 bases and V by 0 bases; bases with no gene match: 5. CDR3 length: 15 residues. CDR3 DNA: TGTGCCAGCAGCTTGGCCAGAGGGGGCGACTATGGCTACACCTTC. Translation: CASSLARGGDYGYTF.

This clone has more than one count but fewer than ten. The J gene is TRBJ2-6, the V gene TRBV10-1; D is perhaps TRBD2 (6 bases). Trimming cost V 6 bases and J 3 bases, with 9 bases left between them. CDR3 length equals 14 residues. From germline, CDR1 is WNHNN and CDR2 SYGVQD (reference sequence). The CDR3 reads CASSGSLGANVLTF. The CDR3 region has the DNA TGCGCCAGCAGCGGGAGCCTTGGGGCCAACGTCCTGACTTTC.

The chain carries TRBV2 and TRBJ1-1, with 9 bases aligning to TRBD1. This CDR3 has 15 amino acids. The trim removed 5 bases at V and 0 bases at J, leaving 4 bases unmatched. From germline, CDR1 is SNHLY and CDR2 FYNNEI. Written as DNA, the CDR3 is TGTGCCAGCAGTCCAGGACAGGGGTTGAACACTGAAGCTTTCTTT. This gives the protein CASSPGQGLNTEAFF.

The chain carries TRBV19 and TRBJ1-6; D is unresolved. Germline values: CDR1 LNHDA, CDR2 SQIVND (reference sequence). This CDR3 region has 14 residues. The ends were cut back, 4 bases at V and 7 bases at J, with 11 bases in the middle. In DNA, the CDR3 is TGTGCCAGTAGTAAGACGGCGGAGAATTCACCCCTCCACTTT. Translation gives CASSKTAENSPLHF.

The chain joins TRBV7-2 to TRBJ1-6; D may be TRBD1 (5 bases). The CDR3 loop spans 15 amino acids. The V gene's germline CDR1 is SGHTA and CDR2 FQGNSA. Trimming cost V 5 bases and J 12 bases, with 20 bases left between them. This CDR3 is CASSPAGLPGEPLHF. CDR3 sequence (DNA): TGTGCCAGCAGCCCGGCGGGACTCCCGGGGGAACCCCTCCACTTT.

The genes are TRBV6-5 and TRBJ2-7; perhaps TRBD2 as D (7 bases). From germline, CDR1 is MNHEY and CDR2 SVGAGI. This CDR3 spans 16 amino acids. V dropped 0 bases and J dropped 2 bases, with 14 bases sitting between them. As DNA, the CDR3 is TGTGCCAGCAGTTACTCGAGAGGGGGGGCCCCCTACGAGCAGTACTTC. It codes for CASSYSRGGAPYEQYF.

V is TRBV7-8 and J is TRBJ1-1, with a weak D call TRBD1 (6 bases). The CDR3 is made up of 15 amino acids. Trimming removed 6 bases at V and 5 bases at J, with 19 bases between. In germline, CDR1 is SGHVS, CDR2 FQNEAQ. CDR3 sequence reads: CASRRNRDWRTEAFF. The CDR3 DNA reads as TGTGCCAGCAGACGCAACAGGGATTGGCGGACTGAAGCTTTCTTT.

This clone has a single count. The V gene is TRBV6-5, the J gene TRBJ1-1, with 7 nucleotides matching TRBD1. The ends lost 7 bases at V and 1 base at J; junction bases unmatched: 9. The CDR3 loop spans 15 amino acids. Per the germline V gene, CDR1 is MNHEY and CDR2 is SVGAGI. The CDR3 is CASTEGGRWNTEAFF. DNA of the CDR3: TGTGCCAGCACAGAAGGGGGCAGATGGAACACTGAAGCTTTCTTT.

The CDR3 DNA sequence: TGTGCCATCCCGGGACAGGGGGACGGAGAGACCCAGTACTTC. Its translation: CAIPGQGDGETQYF. The chain combines TRBV5-4 with TRBJ2-5; 11 bases match TRBD1. The CDR3 spans 14 residues. Germline loops: CDR1 SGHNT, CDR2 YYREEE (reference sequence). J was trimmed by 4 bases and V by 9 bases; bases with no gene match: 8.

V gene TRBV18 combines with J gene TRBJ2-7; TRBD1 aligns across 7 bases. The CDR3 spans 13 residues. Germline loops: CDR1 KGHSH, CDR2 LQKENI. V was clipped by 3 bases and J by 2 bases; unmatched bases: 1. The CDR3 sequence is CASSPTGTYEQYF. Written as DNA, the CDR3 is TGTGCCAGCTCACCGACAGGGACCTACGAGCAGTACTTC.

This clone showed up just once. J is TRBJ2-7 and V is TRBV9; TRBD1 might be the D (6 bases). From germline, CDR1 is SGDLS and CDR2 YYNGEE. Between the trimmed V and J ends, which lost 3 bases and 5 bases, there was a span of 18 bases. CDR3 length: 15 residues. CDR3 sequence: CASSAQGQEVDEQYF. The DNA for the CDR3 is TGTGCCAGCAGCGCACAGGGTCAAGAGGTCGACGAGCAGTACTTC.

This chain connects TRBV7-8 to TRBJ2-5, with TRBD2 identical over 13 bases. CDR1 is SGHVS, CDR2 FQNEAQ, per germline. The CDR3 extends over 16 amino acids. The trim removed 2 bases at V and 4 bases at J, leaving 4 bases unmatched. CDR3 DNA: TGTGCCAGCAGCTTAACTAGCGGGGGGGCCCTAGAGACCCAGTACTTC. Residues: CASSLTSGGALETQYF.

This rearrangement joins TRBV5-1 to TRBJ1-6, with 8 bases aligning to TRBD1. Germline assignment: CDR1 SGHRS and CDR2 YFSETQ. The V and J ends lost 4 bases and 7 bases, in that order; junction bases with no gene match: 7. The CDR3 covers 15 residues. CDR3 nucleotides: TGCGCCAGCAGCCCCACGGACAGGGAAAATTCACCCCTCCACTTT. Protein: CASSPTDRENSPLHF.

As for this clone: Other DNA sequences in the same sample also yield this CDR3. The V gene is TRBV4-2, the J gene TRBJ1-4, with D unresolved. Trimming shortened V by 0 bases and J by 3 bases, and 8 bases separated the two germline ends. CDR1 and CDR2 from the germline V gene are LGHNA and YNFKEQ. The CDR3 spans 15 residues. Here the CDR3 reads CASSQDPGSNEKLFF. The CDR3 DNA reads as TGTGCCAGCAGCCAAGATCCAGGCTCTAATGAAAAACTGTTTTTT.

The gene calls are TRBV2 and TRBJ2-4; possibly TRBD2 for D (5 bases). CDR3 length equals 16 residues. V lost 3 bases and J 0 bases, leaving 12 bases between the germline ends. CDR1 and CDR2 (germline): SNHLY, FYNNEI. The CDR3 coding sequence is TGTGCCAGCAGTGATGGGGAGAGAATAGCCAAAAACATTCAGTACTTC. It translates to CASSDGERIAKNIQYF.

The CDR3 region has the DNA TGTGCCAGCAGCCGCGGGACGGGGAACACTGAAGCTTTCTTT. Protein product: CASSRGTGNTEAFF. V usage is TRBV5-4 and J usage is TRBJ1-1; weak D call: TRBD1 (5 bases). V was trimmed by 4 bases and J by 1 base, leaving 11 bases between them. Germline V gene sequence: CDR1 SGHNT, CDR2 YYREEE (reference sequence). The CDR3 has 14 residues.

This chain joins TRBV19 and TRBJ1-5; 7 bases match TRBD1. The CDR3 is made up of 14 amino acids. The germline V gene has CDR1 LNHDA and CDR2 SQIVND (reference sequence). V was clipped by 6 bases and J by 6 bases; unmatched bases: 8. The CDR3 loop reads CASRGTAAGQPQHF. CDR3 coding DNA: TGTGCCAGTAGGGGGACAGCGGCGGGTCAGCCCCAGCATTTT.

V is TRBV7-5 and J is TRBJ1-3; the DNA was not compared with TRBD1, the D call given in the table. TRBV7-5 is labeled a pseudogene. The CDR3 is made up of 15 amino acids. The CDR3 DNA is TGTGCCAGAAGAACCACAGGGGTTGGTGGAAACACCATATATTTT. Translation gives CARRTTGVGGNTIYF.

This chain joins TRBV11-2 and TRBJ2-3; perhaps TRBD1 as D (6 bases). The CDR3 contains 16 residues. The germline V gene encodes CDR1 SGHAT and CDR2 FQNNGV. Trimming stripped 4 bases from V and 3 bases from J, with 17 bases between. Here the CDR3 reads CASSSYRDWRTDTQYF. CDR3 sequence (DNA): TGTGCCAGCAGCTCTTACAGGGATTGGAGGACAGATACGCAGTATTTT.

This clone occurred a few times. The CDR3 protein is CASSLQGGNTIYF. CDR3 DNA: TGTGCCAGCAGCCTTCAGGGTGGAAACACCATATATTTT. The V gene is TRBV12-3 or TRBV12-4, the J gene TRBJ1-3; a weak D match, TRBD1 (5 bases). This CDR3 comprises 13 residues. V was cut by 6 bases and J by 3 bases, with 9 bases left in between.

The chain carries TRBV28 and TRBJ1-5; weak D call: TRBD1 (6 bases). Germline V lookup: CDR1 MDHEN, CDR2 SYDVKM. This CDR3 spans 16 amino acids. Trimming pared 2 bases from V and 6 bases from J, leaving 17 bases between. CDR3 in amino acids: CASSLTGRGSAQPQHF. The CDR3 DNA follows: TGTGCCAGCAGTTTAACAGGGAGGGGATCAGCTCAGCCCCAGCATTTT.

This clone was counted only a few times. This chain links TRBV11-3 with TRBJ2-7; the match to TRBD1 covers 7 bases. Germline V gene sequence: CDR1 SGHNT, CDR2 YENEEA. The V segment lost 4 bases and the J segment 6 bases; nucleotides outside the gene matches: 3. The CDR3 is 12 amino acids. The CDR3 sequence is CASSSDRAEQYF. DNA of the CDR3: TGTGCCAGCAGCTCCGACAGGGCCGAGCAGTACTTC.

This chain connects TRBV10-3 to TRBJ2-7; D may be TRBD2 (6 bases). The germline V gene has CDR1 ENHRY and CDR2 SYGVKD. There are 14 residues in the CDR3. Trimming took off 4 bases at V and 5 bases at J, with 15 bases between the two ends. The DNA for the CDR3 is TGTGCCATCAGTGTCCGGGGGACCAAGGACGAGCAGTACTTC. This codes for CAISVRGTKDEQYF.

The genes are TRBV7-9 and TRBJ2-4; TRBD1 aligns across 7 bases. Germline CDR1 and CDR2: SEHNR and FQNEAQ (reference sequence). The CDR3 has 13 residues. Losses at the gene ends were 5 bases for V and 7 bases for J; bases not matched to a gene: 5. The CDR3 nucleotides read TGTGCCAGCAGCCCGACAGGGCCTAACATTCAGTACTTC. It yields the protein CASSPTGPNIQYF.

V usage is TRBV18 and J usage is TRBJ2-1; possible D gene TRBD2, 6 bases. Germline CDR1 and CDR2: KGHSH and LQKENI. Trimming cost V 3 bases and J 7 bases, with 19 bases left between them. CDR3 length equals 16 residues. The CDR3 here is CASSPPAGRKWNEQFF. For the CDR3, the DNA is TGTGCCAGCTCACCCCCGGCGGGGAGGAAATGGAATGAGCAGTTCTTC. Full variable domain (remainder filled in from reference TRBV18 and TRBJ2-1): NAGVMQNPRHLVRRRGQEARLRCSPMKGHSHVYWYRQLPEEGLKFMVYLQKENIIDESGMPKERFSAEFPKEGPSILRIQQVVRGDSAAYFCASSPPAGRKWNEQFFGPGTRLTVL.

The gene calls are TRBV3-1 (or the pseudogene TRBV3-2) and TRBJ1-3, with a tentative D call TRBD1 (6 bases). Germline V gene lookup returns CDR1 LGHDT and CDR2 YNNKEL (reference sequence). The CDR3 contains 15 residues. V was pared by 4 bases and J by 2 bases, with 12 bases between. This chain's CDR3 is CASSPSRTAGNTIYF. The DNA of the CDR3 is TGTGCCAGCAGCCCTTCTCGGACAGCTGGAAACACCATATATTTT.